This TCR beta chain was retrieved from a study of T-cell reconstitution after alpha-beta-depleted transplantation in children. This clonotype came up many times. The CDR3 length is 14 residues. Deletions cut 2 bases from V and 5 bases from J, with 10 bases between. The germline gives CDR1 ENHRY, CDR2 SYGVKD. As it was prepared, the TCRbeta library received unique molecular identifiers. TCRdb re-called the PCR reads through MiXCR, storing one row per CDR3 protein. Here the sample spans about 190,000 distinct CDR3 sequences, around 7% being singletons. The specimen comprised PBMCs from the stem cell graft donor, sampled from the stem cell graft. The rearrangement uses TRBV10-3 and TRBJ1-5, with D possibly matching TRBD1 (5 bases). This TCR was recovered from a human donor who donated a stem cell graft to a child with Wiskott-Aldrich syndrome. The CDR3 region has the DNA TGTGCCATCAGTGAGGACAGTTACGATCAGCCCCAGCATTTT. It yields the protein CAISEDSYDQPQHF.